The clone carrying this T cell receptor (beta chain) was detected a few times. Antigen specificity is unknown. Using its own MiXCR run on the 5' RACE reads, TCRdb lists one record per CDR3 protein. The sample contains around 290,000 distinct CDR3 sequences, more than 8% of which appear only once. The V and J ends lost 3 bases and 1 base respectively, with 10 bases between them. CDR1 is SEHNR and CDR2 is FQNEAQ in the germline V gene (reference sequence). The CDR3 spans 16 residues. The sample is drawn from a study of identical twins. General observations from the study: Zero-insertion results could be subject to partial confounding by invariant MAIT and iNKT cells.

This same sample was also part of a study on yellow fever vaccine responses in identical twins.

The V gene is TRBV7-9, the J gene TRBJ2-6; D remains unclear. The clonotype was recovered from a woman between 18 and 29 years old in good health. The sample taken for sequencing was CD8+ T cells sorted from blood. The CDR3 DNA follows: TGTGCCAGCAGCTTCTCGTCGGATTCTGGGGCCAACGTCCTGACTTTC. Translating gives CASSFSSDSGANVLTF.